This TCR beta chain was retrieved from a study of T-cell memory formation after mild COVID-19. Note on this clonotype: Its target is unknown.

From the 5' RACE reads, TCRdb called clonotypes with MiXCR, one entry per CDR3 protein. The repertoire has a few hundred thousand distinct CDR3 sequences, approximately 24% of them found once; the top ten carry around 8.8%. Findings of the study overall: The pre-infection memory compartment contained some responding clones, suggesting cross-reactive memory joined.

What was sequenced was PBMCs or a T cell subset sorted from them (not recorded which). The clonotype originates from an adult woman who had mild COVID-19 (a few samples of this study predate the infection). Cell type and time point are not known.

In DNA form, the CDR3 reads TGTGCCAGCAGGCCCCGGGGGGTTTTACAACAAGAGACCCAGTACTTC. Residues: CASRPRGVLQQETQYF. The gene calls are TRBV6-1 and TRBJ2-5; 7 nucleotides agree with TRBD2. The CDR3 contains 16 residues. The ends lost 6 bases at V and 2 bases at J; junction bases unmatched: 12. Germline values: CDR1 MNHNS, CDR2 SASEGT.